The 11 T cell receptor beta chains listed next were all sequenced from one sample in a study of blood T cell repertoires in COVID-19. This table comes from immunoSEQ multiplex PCR, and its TCRdb copy is limited to in-frame clones, with some not included. The repertoire holds over 200,000 clones, almost 90% seen once, with roughly 1.5% in the top ten. Material: peripheral blood. Source of these receptors: a man aged 18 to 29 with active or convalescent COVID-19.

Only a few counts were recorded for this clone. The CDR3 DNA is TGTGCCTCCCAAAGGACAGGTCTCACTGAAGCTTTCTTT. It translates to CASQRTGLTEAFF. V usage is TRBV30 and J usage is TRBJ1-1; TRBD1 matches 7 bases. The germline CDR1 and CDR2 sequences are GTSNPN and SVGIG (reference sequence). The CDR3 has 13 amino acids. V lost 7 bases to trimming and J lost 4 bases; unmatched junction nucleotides: 9. The full variable domain, with the rest looked up from reference TRBV30 and TRBJ1-1, is SQTIHQWPATLVQPVGSPLSLECTVEGTSNPNLYWYRQAAGRGLQLLFYSVGIGQISSEVPQNLSASRPQDRQFILSSKKLLLSDSGFYLCASQRTGLTEAFFGQGTRLTVV.

The rearrangement uses TRBV3-1 (or the pseudogene TRBV3-2) and TRBJ1-1; possibly TRBD1 for D (5 bases). Germline CDR1 LGHDT, CDR2 YNNKEL (reference sequence). Trimming removed 0 bases at V and 0 bases at J, with 11 bases between. The CDR3 is 16 residues long. The CDR3 coding sequence is TGTGCCAGCAGCCAAGAATACCGGGACTTGAACACTGAAGCTTTCTTT. It is translated as CASSQEYRDLNTEAFF.

The gene calls are TRBV20-1 and TRBJ1-5; weak D call: TRBD1 (6 bases). CDR3 length: 15 amino acids. V lost 4 bases and J lost 0, with 13 bases in between. Germline V gives CDR1 DFQATT, CDR2 SNEGSKA (reference sequence). The CDR3 DNA reads TGCAGTGCTATTGAAACAGGGTATAGCAATCAGCCCCAGCATTTT. It yields the protein CSAIETGYSNQPQHF.

V and J are TRBV9 and TRBJ2-7, with TRBD1 matching 7 bases. Germline-derived CDR1 and CDR2 are SGDLS and YYNGEE. CDR3 size: 15 residues. The V segment lost 3 bases and the J segment 0 bases; nucleotides outside the gene matches: 6. Here the CDR3 reads CASSERQGPSYEQYF. In nucleotides, the CDR3 is TGTGCCAGCAGCGAGCGACAGGGCCCCTCCTACGAGCAGTACTTC.

The V call is TRBV21-1, the J call TRBJ2-7; the table assigns TRBD1, which was not confirmed against the DNA. TRBV21-1 is described as a pseudogene. The CDR3 sequence is 13 residues long. In DNA form, the CDR3 reads TGTGCCAGCAGCAAAGCCAGGGGTTACGAGCAGTACTTC. Translated, it gives CASSKARGYEQYF.

The V and J genes are TRBV4-3 and TRBJ1-4; D is unclear. The CDR3 runs 14 residues. V was pared by 0 bases and J by 3 bases, with 5 bases between. CDR1 and CDR2 (germline): LGHNA, YSLEER. CDR3 DNA sequence: TGCGCCAGCAGCCAAGATCTCGCTAATGAAAAACTGTTTTTT. Its protein product is CASSQDLANEKLFF.

The gene calls are TRBV28 and TRBJ2-2, with TRBD2 matching over 11 bases. The CDR3 covers 14 residues. J gave up 6 bases and V 6 bases, and 3 bases lay outside the gene matches. CDR1 MDHEN and CDR2 SYDVKM come from the germline V gene. As DNA, the CDR3 is TGTGCCAGCAGGCCGGGACTAGCGGCCGGGGAGCTGTTTTTT. Encoded protein: CASRPGLAAGELFF.

V is TRBV11-2 and J is TRBJ2-7, with 11 bases aligning to TRBD2. The CDR3 has 17 residues. The trim removed 9 bases at V and 4 bases at J, leaving 17 bases unmatched. The V gene's germline CDR1 is SGHAT and CDR2 FQNNGV. The CDR3 bases are TGTGCCAGTCTAGGGACTAGCGGCACATCCCAAACATACGAGCAGTACTTC. As protein: CASLGTSGTSQTYEQYF.

CDR3 DNA: TGTGCCAGCAGCCACTCGACAGGTATCGATAATTCACCCCTCCACTTT. Its translation is CASSHSTGIDNSPLHF. The V and J genes are TRBV27 and TRBJ1-6, with D perhaps matching TRBD1 (6 bases). Germline V gene sequence: CDR1 MNHEY, CDR2 SMNVEV (reference sequence). This CDR3 is 16 amino acids long. The V end was cut by 6 bases, the J end by 5 bases, with 17 bases between.

The chain employs TRBV30 and TRBJ2-7; a possible D gene is TRBD1 (5 bases). This CDR3 has 13 residues. Germline assignment: CDR1 GTSNPN and CDR2 SVGIG (reference sequence). The V gene lost 3 bases and the J gene lost 4 bases, with 13 bases spanning the gap. The CDR3 bases are TGTGCCTGGAGCGTAGACAGTGTTTACGAGCAGTACTTC. Encoded protein: CAWSVDSVYEQYF.

V is TRBV4-2 and J is TRBJ2-7; 7 nucleotides agree with TRBD1. V was clipped by 1 base and J by 3 bases; unmatched bases: 6. This CDR3 comprises 15 residues. CDR1 is LGHNA, CDR2 YNFKEQ, per germline. The CDR3 sequence: CASSQGLTGNYEQYF. DNA of the CDR3: TGTGCCAGCAGCCAAGGTTTGACAGGGAACTACGAGCAGTACTTC.